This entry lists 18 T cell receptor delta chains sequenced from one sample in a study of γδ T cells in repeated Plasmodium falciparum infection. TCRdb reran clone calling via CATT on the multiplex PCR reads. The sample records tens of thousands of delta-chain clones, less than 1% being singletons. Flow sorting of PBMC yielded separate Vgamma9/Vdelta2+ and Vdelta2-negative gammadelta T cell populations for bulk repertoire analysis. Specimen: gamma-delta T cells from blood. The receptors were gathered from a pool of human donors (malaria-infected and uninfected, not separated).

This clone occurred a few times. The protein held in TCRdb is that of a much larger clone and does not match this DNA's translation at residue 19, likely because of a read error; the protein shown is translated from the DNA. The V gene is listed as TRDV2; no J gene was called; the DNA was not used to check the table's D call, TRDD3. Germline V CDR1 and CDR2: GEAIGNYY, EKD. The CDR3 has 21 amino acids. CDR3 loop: CACDTLTTGGLPADYTDKPIF. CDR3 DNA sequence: TGTGCCTGTGACACTCTCACTACTGGGGGCCTACCCGCTGACTACACCGATAAACCCATCTTT.

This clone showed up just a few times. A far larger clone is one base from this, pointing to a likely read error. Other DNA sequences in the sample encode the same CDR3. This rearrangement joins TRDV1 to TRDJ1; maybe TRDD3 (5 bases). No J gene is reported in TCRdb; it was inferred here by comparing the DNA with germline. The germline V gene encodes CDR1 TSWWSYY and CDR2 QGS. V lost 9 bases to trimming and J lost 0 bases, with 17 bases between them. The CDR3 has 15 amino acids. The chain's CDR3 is CALWGRVSYTDKLIF. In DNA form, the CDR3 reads TGTGCTCTGTGGGGAAGAGTGTCATACACCGATAAACTCATCTTT.

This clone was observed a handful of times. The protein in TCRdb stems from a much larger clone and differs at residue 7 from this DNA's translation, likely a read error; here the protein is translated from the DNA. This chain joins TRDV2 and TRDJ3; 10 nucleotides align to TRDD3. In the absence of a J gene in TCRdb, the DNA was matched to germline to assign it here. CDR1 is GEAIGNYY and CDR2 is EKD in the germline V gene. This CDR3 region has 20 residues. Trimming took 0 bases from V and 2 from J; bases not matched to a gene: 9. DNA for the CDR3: TGTGCCTGTGACACCCGGCCGGGGGATACGAGGCCCTGGGACACCCGACAGATGTTTTTC. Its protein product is CACDTRPGDTRPWDTRQMFF.

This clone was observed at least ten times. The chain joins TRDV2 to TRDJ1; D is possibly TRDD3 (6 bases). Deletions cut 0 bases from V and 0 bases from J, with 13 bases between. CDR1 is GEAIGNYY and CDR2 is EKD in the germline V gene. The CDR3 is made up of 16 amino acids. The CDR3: CACDTVGGSYTDKLIF. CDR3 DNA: TGTGCCTGTGACACCGTTGGGGGTTCTTACACCGATAAACTCATCTTT.

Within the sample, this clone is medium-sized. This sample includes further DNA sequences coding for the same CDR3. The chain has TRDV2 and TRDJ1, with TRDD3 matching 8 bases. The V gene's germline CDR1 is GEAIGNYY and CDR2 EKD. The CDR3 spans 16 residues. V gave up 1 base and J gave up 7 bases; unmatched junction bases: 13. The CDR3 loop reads CACDTRGYQGAGKLIF. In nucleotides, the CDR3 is TGTGCCTGTGACACGCGGGGATACCAAGGGGCTGGTAAACTCATCTTT.

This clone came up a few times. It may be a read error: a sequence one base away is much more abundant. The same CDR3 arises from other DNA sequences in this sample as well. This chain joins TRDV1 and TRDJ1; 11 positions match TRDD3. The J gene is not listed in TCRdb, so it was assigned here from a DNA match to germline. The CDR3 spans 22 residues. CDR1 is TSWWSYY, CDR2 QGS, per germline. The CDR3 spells CALGDLPSPVLGDKDGYDKLIF. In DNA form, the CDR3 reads TGCGCTCTTGGGGACCTGCCTTCTCCCGTACTGGGGGATAAGGATGGGTACGATAAACTCATCTTT.

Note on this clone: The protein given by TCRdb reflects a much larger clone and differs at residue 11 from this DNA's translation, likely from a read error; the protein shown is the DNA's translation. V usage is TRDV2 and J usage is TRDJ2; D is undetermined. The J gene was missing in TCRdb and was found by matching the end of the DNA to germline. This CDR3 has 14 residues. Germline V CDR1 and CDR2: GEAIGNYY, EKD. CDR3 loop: CACDPLSGAARLFF. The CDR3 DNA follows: TGTGCCTGTGACCCTCTCAGCGGCGCGGCACGACTCTTCTTT.

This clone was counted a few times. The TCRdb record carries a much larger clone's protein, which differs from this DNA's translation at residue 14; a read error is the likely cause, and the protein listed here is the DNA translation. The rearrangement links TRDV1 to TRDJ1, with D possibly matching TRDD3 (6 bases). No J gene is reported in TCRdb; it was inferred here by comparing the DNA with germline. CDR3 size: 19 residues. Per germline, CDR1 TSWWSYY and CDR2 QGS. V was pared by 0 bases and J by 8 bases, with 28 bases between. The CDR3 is CALGELPRLGLLNDLKLIF. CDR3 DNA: TGTGCTCTTGGGGAACTGCCGAGGCTGGGGTTACTAAACGACCTGAAACTCATCTTT.

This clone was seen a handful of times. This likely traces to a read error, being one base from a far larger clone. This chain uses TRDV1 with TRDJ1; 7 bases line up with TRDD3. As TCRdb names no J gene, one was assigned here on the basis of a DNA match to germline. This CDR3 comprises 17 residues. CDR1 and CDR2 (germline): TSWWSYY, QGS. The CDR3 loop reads CALGALPWGSYTDKLIF. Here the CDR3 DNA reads TGTGCTCTTGGGGCTCTCCCCTGGGGGTCGTACACTGATAAACTCATCTTT.

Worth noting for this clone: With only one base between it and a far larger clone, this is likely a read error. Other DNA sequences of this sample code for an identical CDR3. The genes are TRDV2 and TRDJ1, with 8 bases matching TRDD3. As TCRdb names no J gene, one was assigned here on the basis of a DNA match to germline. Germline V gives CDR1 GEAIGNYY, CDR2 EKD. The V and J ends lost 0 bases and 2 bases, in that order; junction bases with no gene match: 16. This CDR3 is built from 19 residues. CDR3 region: CACDTHVVGDPPYTDKLIF. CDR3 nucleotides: TGTGCCTGTGACACCCATGTGGTGGGGGATCCCCCGTATACCGATAAACTCATCTTT.

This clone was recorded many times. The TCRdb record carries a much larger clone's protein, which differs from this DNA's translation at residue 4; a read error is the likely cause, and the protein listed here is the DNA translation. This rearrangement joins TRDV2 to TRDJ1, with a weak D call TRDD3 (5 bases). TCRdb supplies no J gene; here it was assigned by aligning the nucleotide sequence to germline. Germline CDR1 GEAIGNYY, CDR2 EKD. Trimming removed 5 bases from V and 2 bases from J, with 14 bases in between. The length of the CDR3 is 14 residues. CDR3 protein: CACGTMGLTDKLIF. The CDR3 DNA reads TGTGCCTGTGGCACGATGGGGCTAACCGATAAACTCATCTTT.

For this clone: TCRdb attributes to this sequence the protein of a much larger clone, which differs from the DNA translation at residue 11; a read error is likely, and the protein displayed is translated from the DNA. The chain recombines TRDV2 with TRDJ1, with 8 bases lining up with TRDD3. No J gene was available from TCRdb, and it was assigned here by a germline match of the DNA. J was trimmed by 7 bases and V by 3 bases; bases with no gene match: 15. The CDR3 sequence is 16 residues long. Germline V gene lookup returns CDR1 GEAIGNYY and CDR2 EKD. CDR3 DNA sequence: TGTGCCTGTGACCCTGTCTGGGGGACTGCCGTGGCTAAACTCATCTTT. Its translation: CACDPVWGTAVAKLIF.

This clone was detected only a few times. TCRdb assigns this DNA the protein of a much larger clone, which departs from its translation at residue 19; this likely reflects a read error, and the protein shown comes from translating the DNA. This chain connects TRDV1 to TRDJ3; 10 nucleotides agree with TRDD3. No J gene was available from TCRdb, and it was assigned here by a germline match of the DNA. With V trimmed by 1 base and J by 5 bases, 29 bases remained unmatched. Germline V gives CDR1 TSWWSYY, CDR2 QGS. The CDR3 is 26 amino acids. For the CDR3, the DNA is TGTGCTCTTGGGGAACGAGTTCGTGGATACTGGGGGATCCCAAACAGAGTATCCCGGGACACCCGACAGATGTTTTTC. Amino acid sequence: CALGERVRGYWGIPNRVSRDTRQMFF.

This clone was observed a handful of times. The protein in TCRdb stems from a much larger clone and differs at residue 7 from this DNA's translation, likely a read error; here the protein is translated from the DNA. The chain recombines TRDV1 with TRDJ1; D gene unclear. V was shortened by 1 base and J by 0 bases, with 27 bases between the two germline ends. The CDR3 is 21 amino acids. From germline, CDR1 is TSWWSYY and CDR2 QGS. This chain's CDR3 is CALGEPLLHVRGTLYTDKLIF. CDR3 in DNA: TGTGCTCTTGGGGAACCCCTTTTACACGTACGGGGTACATTATACACCGATAAACTCATCTTT.

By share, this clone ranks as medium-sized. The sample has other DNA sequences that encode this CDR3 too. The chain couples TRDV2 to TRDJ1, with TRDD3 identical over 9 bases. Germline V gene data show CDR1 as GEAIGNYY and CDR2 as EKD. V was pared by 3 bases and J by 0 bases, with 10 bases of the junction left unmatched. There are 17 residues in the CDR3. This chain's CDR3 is CACDGGTGGRYTDKLIF. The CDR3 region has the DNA TGTGCCTGTGACGGAGGTACTGGGGGACGGTACACCGATAAACTCATCTTT.

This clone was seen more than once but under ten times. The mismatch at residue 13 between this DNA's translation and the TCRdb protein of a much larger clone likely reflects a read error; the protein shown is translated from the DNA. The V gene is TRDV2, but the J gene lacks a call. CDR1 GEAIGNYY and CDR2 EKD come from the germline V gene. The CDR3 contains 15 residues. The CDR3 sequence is CACAYLNPQTDKPIF. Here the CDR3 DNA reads TGTGCCTGTGCCTACCTCAACCCCCAAACCGATAAACCCATCTTT.

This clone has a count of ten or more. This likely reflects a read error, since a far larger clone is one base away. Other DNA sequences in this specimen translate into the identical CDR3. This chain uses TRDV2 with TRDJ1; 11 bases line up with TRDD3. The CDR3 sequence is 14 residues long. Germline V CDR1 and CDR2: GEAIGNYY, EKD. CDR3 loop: CACDTMGDTHKLIF. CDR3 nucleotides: TGTGCCTGCGACACAATGGGGGATACGCATAAACTCATCTTT.

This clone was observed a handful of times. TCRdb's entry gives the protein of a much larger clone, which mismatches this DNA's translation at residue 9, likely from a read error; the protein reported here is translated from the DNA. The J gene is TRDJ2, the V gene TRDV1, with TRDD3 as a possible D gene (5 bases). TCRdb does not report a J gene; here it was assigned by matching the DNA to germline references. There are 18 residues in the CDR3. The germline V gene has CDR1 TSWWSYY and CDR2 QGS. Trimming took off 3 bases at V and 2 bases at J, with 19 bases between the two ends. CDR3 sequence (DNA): TGTGCTCTTGGGGATGTCATTGGGGAATACGACTTGACAGCACAACTCTTCTTT. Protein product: CALGDVIGEYDLTAQLFF.